Listed below are T cell receptor beta chains from one sample, sequenced in a study of T cell repertoires in cytomegalovirus infection. Their cognate antigens are unknown. One entry per CDR3 protein results from TCRdb running MiXCR on the reads. Counted here are about 130,000 distinct CDR3 sequences, roughly a quarter occurring once; the ten biggest clones make up around 32%. Sequences were obtained from PBMCs, sequenced either directly or after in vitro stimulation (not recorded which). These receptors all come from a human donor in good health (CMV status not recorded). Some clones in this sample may be carry-over from other donors' samples. Each CDR3 is given with its conserved first and last residue. Each record gives: J gene, V gene, CDR3 protein.

TRBJ2-2	TRBV2	CASRATPNTGELFF
TRBJ2-3	TRBV7-9	CASSLDRGREDTQYF
TRBJ1-2	TRBV4-3	CASSQVGGPRPYTF
TRBJ1-4	TRBV20-1	CSARGGPIPEKLFF
TRBJ2-3	TRBV2	CASKGKGQYF
TRBJ1-1	TRBV12-3/TRBV12-4	CASKGGHLNTEAFF
TRBJ2-1	TRBV5-6	CASTKGLAIFPYNEQFF
TRBJ2-3	TRBV7-8	CASSTYRLAGGSLYF
TRBJ2-2	TRBV11-2	CASSPRTGSNTGELFF
TRBJ2-3	TRBV4-1	CASSQGQGMRADTQYF
TRBJ2-2	TRBV29-1	CSVDRLAGNTGELFF
TRBJ1-1	TRBV6-2/TRBV6-3	CASSLPGQGVGMNTEAFF
TRBJ2-2	TRBV7-6	CASSPGRRLSTGELFF
TRBJ2-5	TRBV6-6	CASSYFRLGTGNHQETQYF
TRBJ2-7	TRBV2	CASSGGTGPYEQYF
TRBJ2-3	TRBV20-1	CSARGVAGPDTQYF
TRBJ1-1	TRBV6-1	CASRYGGEGGGGKAFF
TRBJ1-3	TRBV11-3	CASGSGTDSGNTIYF
TRBJ2-5	TRBV7-8	CASSGQGDKRTQYF
TRBJ2-1	TRBV11-2	CASSLGGGGNEQFF
TRBJ2-3	TRBV6-4	CASSPDMSDTQYF
TRBJ2-5	TRBV7-2	CASSLAKTQYF
TRBJ2-2	TRBV11-3	CASSPTLGPTGELFF
TRBJ1-5	TRBV19	CASSRRSGTDYQPQHF
TRBJ2-1	TRBV4-2	CASSHPTSGKGNEQFF
TRBJ2-1	TRBV11-2	CASSVAYQPKEQFF
TRBJ1-3	TRBV9	CASSADRGISGNTIYF
TRBJ2-4	TRBV7-9	CASSLGEGGRNIQYF
TRBJ2-5	TRBV20-1	CSARSVGVLFQETQYF
TRBJ2-3	TRBV12-3/TRBV12-4	CASSLGRPEDTQYF
TRBJ2-3	TRBV7-2	CASSSPASTDTQYF
TRBJ2-2	TRBV7-6	CASSLVAGSGELFF
TRBJ2-5	TRBV9	CASSDPTGTQYF
TRBJ2-5	TRBV7-8	CASSLRGTVQETQYF
TRBJ2-1	TRBV7-9	CASSLGQFYEQFF
TRBJ2-2	TRBV30	CAWSGGSGRQTGELFF
TRBJ1-5	TRBV12-3/TRBV12-4	CASSGTGDSNQPQHF
TRBJ2-1	TRBV10-3	CASGGTNPSYNEQFF
TRBJ2-7	TRBV28	CASSPGTSGSYEQYF
TRBJ2-1	TRBV7-9	CASSLTESSYNEQFF
TRBJ1-5	TRBV19	CASSNQGPRQPQHF
TRBJ2-1	TRBV19	CASSIRESSYNEQFF
TRBJ1-6	TRBV7-6	CASSLGKDRGSPLHF
TRBJ1-4	TRBV12-3/TRBV12-4	CASSDGTTNEKLFF
TRBJ2-3	TRBV7-9	CASSSGLVSTDTQYF
TRBJ2-1	TRBV12-3/TRBV12-4	CASSPNPGLAGDNEQFF
TRBJ2-3	TRBV9	CASSEGRLAYSTDTQYF
TRBJ2-5	TRBV12-3/TRBV12-4	CASSLTRGEQETQYF
TRBJ2-2	TRBV7-3	CASSLLARTGELVF
TRBJ2-7	TRBV7-9	CASSPGLAGGYEQYF
TRBJ2-1	TRBV28	CASSLWETGRHEQFF
TRBJ1-2	TRBV20-1	CSARAQGMYGYTF
TRBJ2-1	TRBV2	CASRGGPDSEQFF
TRBJ1-5	TRBV7-8	CASSGQYSNQPQHF